This is a list of T cell receptor beta chains from one sample in a study of cytomegalovirus exposure and HLA in healthy donors. Here immunoSEQ multiplex PCR was the method, and the copy in TCRdb shows in-frame clones only, minus some. The table lists about 160,000 clones, approximately 86% of them singletons, with 2% to 2.5% in the top ten. Sequencing used PBMCs. The source is a woman between 18 and 29 years old in good health and CMV-seronegative. The CDR3 runs from the conserved cysteine through the conserved F or W. D genes are given only for firm matches. Part of the rows lack a size; the others show once, few, many or a class for expanded clones.

CASSSNTGEAGDTQYF | TGTGCCAGCAGCTCCAATACGGGCGAGGCGGGGGATACGCAGTATTTT | . | TRBJ2-3 | . | TRBV7-9
CASRRTRGDTEAFF | TGCGCCAGCAGACGAACAAGGGGCGACACTGAAGCTTTCTTT | . | TRBJ1-1 | . | TRBV5-1
CASSLIVSTGELFF | TGTGCCAGCAGCTTAATCGTATCCACCGGGGAGCTGTTTTTT | . | TRBJ2-2 | . | TRBV7-3
CASSPPEGGPVGYTF | TGTGCCAGCAGTCCTCCCGAGGGGGGGCCGGTCGGCTACACCTTC | . | TRBJ1-2 | . | TRBV25-1
CSVEGPTGAQYF | TGCAGCGTTGAGGGACCGACGGGGGCCCAGTACTTC | . | TRBJ2-5 | . | TRBV29-1
CASSLVRGDTEAFF | TGTGCCAGCAGTTTAGTCCGCGGGGACACTGAAGCTTTCTTT | . | TRBJ1-1 | . | TRBV27
CAGQINGGYTF | TGTGCGGGGCAAATTAATGGTGGCTACACCTTC | . | TRBJ1-2 | . | TRBV7-8
CASAQTGQVAYEQYF | TGTGCCAGCGCACAAACGGGACAGGTGGCGTACGAGCAGTACTTC | . | TRBJ2-7 | TRBD1 | TRBV27
CASSSSDRSNLETQYF | TGTGCCAGCAGCTCAAGCGACAGGAGTAACCTAGAGACCCAGTACTTC | . | TRBJ2-5 | . | TRBV9
CASSPGQALARVAYEQYF | TGTGCCAGCTCACCGGGACAGGCTCTAGCTCGGGTCGCCTACGAGCAGTACTTC | . | TRBJ2-7 | TRBD1 | TRBV18
CASSYRGGGLCEQYF | TGTGCCAGCAGCTACCGCGGAGGCGGACTCTGCGAGCAGTACTTC | . | TRBJ2-7 | . | TRBV11-2
CASERVMETQYF | TGTGCCAGCGAGAGGGTTATGGAGACCCAGTACTTC | . | TRBJ2-5 | . | TRBV2
CAISESASQLWSYEQYF | TGTGCCATCAGTGAGTCTGCCAGCCAATTGTGGAGCTACGAGCAGTACTTC | . | TRBJ2-7 | . | TRBV10-3
CASSQAGAGWDEKLFF | TGCGCCAGCAGCCAAGCAGGGGCAGGGTGGGACGAAAAACTGTTTTTT | . | TRBJ1-4 | . | TRBV4-1
CASSPPGSGSSQYF | TGTGCCAGCTCACCACCGGGGAGCGGGTCTTCGCAGTATTTT | . | TRBJ2-3 | . | TRBV18
CASSEDWDTGRNF | TGTGCCAGCAGTGAAGATTGGGACACAGGGCGGAACTTC | . | TRBJ2-7 | . | TRBV6-1
CASSPSIQETQYF | TGCGCCAGCAGCCCGTCTATACAAGAGACCCAGTACTTC | few | TRBJ2-5 | . | TRBV5-1
CASSPRESTNEKLFF | TGTGCCAGCTCACCTAGAGAGTCAACTAATGAAAAACTGTTTTTT | . | TRBJ1-4 | . | TRBV18
CASSLAAPTEAFF | TGTGCCAGCAGCTTGGCTGCCCCCACTGAAGCTTTCTTT | . | TRBJ1-1 | . | TRBV7-9
CSVSQGANYGYTF | TGCAGCGTTTCACAGGGTGCTAACTATGGCTACACCTTC | . | TRBJ1-2 | . | TRBV29-1
CASSLRLVGPDTQYF | TGTGCCAGCAGCTTACGCCTAGTGGGGCCAGATACGCAGTATTTT | once | TRBJ2-3 | . | TRBV7-9
CAWSQPASRSTEAFF | TGTGCCTGGAGCCAACCTGCGTCTCGGAGCACTGAAGCTTTCTTT | . | TRBJ1-1 | . | TRBV30
CASSQDGASGTYEQYF | TGCGCCAGCAGCCAAGACGGGGCTAGCGGGACCTACGAGCAGTACTTC | . | TRBJ2-7 | TRBD2 | TRBV4-1
CASSGLAGANEQFF | TGCGCCAGCAGCGGATTAGCGGGAGCTAATGAGCAGTTCTTC | . | TRBJ2-1 | TRBD2 | TRBV5-1
CASSQVAQDRPYGYTF | TGCGCCAGCAGCCAAGTTGCCCAGGACAGGCCGTATGGCTACACCTTC | . | TRBJ1-2 | TRBD1 | TRBV4-1
CASGPGTGSYEQYF | TGTGCCAGCGGGCCCGGGACAGGATCCTACGAGCAGTACTTC | . | TRBJ2-7 | TRBD1 | TRBV7-9
CASSEGRTDTF | TGTGCCAGCAGCGAGGGCAGGACTGACACCTTC | . | TRBJ1-2 | . | TRBV7-9
CASSPDRDRYTF | TGTGCCAGCAGCCCGGACAGGGACCGCTACACCTTC | . | TRBJ1-2 | TRBD1 | TRBV13
CASSQVLLWDNEQFF | TGCGCCAGCAGCCAAGTACTACTATGGGACAATGAGCAGTTCTTC | . | TRBJ2-1 | . | TRBV4-3
CASSERTTNSPLHF | TGTGCCAGCAGCGAAAGGACTACGAATTCACCCCTCCACTTT | few | TRBJ1-6 | . | TRBV5-5
CASSVPYEQYF | TGTGCCAGCTCAGTCCCCTACGAGCAGTACTTC | . | TRBJ2-7 | . | TRBV5-6
CASSLGVNTEAFF | TGTGCCAGCTCCCTCGGAGTAAACACTGAAGCTTTCTTT | once | TRBJ1-1 | . | TRBV18
CAVSEGHTYEQYF | TGTGCCGTCTCCGAGGGACATACCTACGAGCAGTACTTC | . | TRBJ2-7 | . | TRBV6-5
CASSPFRGNTEAFF | TGTGCCAGCAGCCCCTTTCGGGGGAACACTGAAGCTTTCTTT | . | TRBJ1-1 | . | TRBV7-2
CASSPGLGGEQYF | TGTGCCAGCAGCCCTGGACTAGGGGGCGAGCAGTACTTC | . | TRBJ2-7 | . | TRBV7-9
CASSPGLADPLEQFF | TGTGCCAGCAGTCCGGGACTAGCTGACCCGCTTGAGCAGTTCTTC | . | TRBJ2-1 | TRBD2 | TRBV2
CASSLGGGTEAFF | TGTGCCAGCAGCCTAGGGGGGGGCACTGAAGCTTTCTTT | . | TRBJ1-1 | . | TRBV27
CASSGGVTPRTEAFF | TGTGCCAGCAGTGGGGGGGTCACGCCACGCACTGAAGCTTTCTTT | . | TRBJ1-1 | . | TRBV25-1
CASSTLRGPGGNTIYF | TGTGCCAGCAGCACGTTAAGGGGGCCGGGTGGAAACACCATATATTTT | . | TRBJ1-3 | TRBD1 | TRBV11-2
CASGGDANTEAFF | TGTGCCAGCGGGGGGGACGCCAACACTGAAGCTTTCTTT | . | TRBJ1-1 | . | TRBV2
CASSSRGQGATEQFF | TGCGCCAGCAGCTCCCGGGGACAGGGGGCTACTGAGCAGTTCTTC | . | TRBJ2-1 | TRBD1 | TRBV5-1
CASSWPLGTSGANVLTF | TGTGCCAGCAGCTGGCCACTGGGGACATCTGGGGCCAACGTCCTGACTTTC | . | TRBJ2-6 | . | TRBV5-5
CASSSLSGTGPSGGELFF | TGTGCCAGCAGCTCCCTCTCGGGGACAGGGCCCTCGGGGGGGGAGCTGTTTTTT | . | TRBJ2-2 | TRBD1 | TRBV7-3
CATNGQRGEQYF | TGTGCCACCAACGGTCAGAGAGGCGAGCAGTACTTC | . | TRBJ2-7 | . | TRBV10-3
CASSREIGGAGQPQHF | TGTGCCAGCAGCCGCGAGATAGGGGGCGCGGGACAGCCCCAGCATTTT | once | TRBJ1-5 | TRBD1 | TRBV2
CATRGQDIEAFF | TGTGCCACCCGGGGACAGGACATTGAAGCTTTCTTT | . | TRBJ1-1 | TRBD1 | TRBV11-2
CASSPSGLLLGYTDTQYF | TGTGCCAGCAGCCCATCCGGACTCCTCCTCGGGTACACAGATACGCAGTATTTT | . | TRBJ2-3 | . | TRBV7-9
CASSIVPERYTEAFF | TGTGCCAGTAGTATAGTGCCCGAGAGGTACACTGAAGCTTTCTTT | once | TRBJ1-1 | . | TRBV19
CASSLQAPGTDTQYF | TGCGCCAGCAGCTTACAGGCCCCTGGTACAGATACGCAGTATTTT | once | TRBJ2-3 | . | TRBV5-1
CASSRATGVSYEQYF | TGTGCCAGCAGCCGGGCGACAGGGGTCTCCTACGAGCAGTACTTC | . | TRBJ2-7 | TRBD1 | TRBV9
CASSAERWGEPEQYF | TGTGCCAGCAGCGCAGAAAGGTGGGGGGAACCCGAGCAGTACTTC | once | TRBJ2-7 | . | TRBV11-2
CASSENRVPTEAFF | TGTGCCAGCAGCGAAAACAGGGTGCCCACTGAAGCTTTCTTT | . | TRBJ1-1 | . | TRBV11-2
CASSVGPASSYEQYF | TGTGCCAGCAGCGTAGGTCCCGCGTCCTCCTACGAGCAGTACTTC | . | TRBJ2-7 | . | TRBV9
CASMQLAGSAGELFF | TGCGCCAGCATGCAATTAGCGGGGTCCGCCGGGGAGCTGTTTTTT | . | TRBJ2-2 | TRBD2 | TRBV5-1
CASSSDRGWGPDTQYF | TGTGCCAGCAGCTCAGACAGGGGATGGGGGCCAGATACGCAGTATTTT | . | TRBJ2-3 | TRBD1 | TRBV7-9